Sequencing of this T cell receptor beta chain was carried out in a study of T cells in Graves' hyperthyroidism and ophthalmopathy. TCR beta CDR3 region amplification was performed from RNA transcripts. When the TCR CDR3 underwent first-round RT-PCR, the HTBI primer set was used. TCRdb re-derived calls from the multiplex PCR reads in MiXCR, one entry per CDR3 protein. The sample has hundreds of thousands of distinct CDR3 sequences; 24% are singletons. Germline-derived CDR1 and CDR2 are SGHVS and FQNEAQ. The CDR3 totals 16 residues. The V and J ends lost 2 bases and 2 bases respectively, with 12 bases between them. At least ten counts were recorded for this clonotype.

Material for sequencing was blood. The V and J genes are TRBV7-8 and TRBJ2-2, with D possibly TRBD1 on 5 matching bases. The TCR was taken from a woman between 35 and 50 years old with Graves' ophthalmopathy. The CDR3 region has the DNA TGTGCCAGCAGCTTACGGACACAAAAAAACACCGGGGAGCTGTTTTTT. This sequence encodes CASSLRTQKNTGELFF.